This TCR beta chain comes out of a study of post-analysis software for immune sequencing data. Overall study context: Included among the disease courses, which were recorded for the cohort, were relapsing-remitting, secondary progressive and progressive-relapsing multiple sclerosis. Whole-study results and caveats: Comparison with controls showed significantly lower normalized Chao1 diversity in multiple sclerosis patients. Relative to controls, patients had 5 or 6 TRBV segments at higher frequency, with TRBV5-6, TRBV5-1 and TRBV20-1 among these.

Between the trimmed V and J ends, which lost 3 bases and 4 bases, there was a span of 15 bases. The CDR3 extends over 15 amino acids. Germline V lookup: CDR1 MDHEN, CDR2 SYDVKM. cDNA libraries of TCR beta carried unique molecular identifiers. TCRdb re-derived calls from the PCR reads in MiXCR, one entry per CDR3 protein. The sample gives about 200,000 distinct CDR3 sequences, 29% of which show up once; 3.4% is in the top ten. In its sample, this clonotype was seen many times. The antigen remains undetermined. The clonotype was recovered from a girl aged 2 to 17 with multiple sclerosis. The chain is built from TRBV28 and TRBJ1-2; TRBD1 is a possible D gene (6 bases). What was sequenced was blood. The CDR3 DNA reads TGTGCCAGCAGTTTGTATAACAGGGAGGCCTATGGCTACACCTTC. Its translation is CASSLYNREAYGYTF.